This TCR beta chain was captured in a study of cytomegalovirus exposure and HLA in healthy donors. The PCR had 60 Vbeta and 13 Jbeta primers. Here immunoSEQ multiplex PCR was the method, and the copy in TCRdb shows in-frame clones only, minus some. This sample has around 27,000 clones, with approximately 62% found just once. The CDR3 runs 15 residues. V lost 6 bases to trimming and J lost 4 bases, with 16 bases between them. Germline V gene sequence: CDR1 MNHEY, CDR2 SVGAGI. The receptor was derived from a male donor in good health and CMV-seropositive. Sequenced material: PBMCs. The chain joins TRBV6-5 to TRBJ1-3; no definite D call. The CDR3 nucleotides are TGTGCCAGCAGACCAAGGGCCAGGAGGGGAAACACCATATATTTT. It encodes CASRPRARRGNTIYF.